This T cell receptor (beta chain) originates from a study of T cell responses to AZD1222 COVID-19 vaccine. Remarks on this clone: Antigen unknown.

Sequenced by immunoSEQ multiplex PCR; TCRdb stores in-frame clones only, minus some. The sample has around 84,000 clones, about 92% seen once. Study-wide results and limits: White British donors predominated, females outnumbered males, and clonal diversity was possibly underestimated. Targeting of unmutated variant regions was reportedly seen in nearly half of spike-specific TCRs. Seropositivity was recorded at baseline in only a handful of AZD1222 recipients.

CDR1 MNHEY and CDR2 SVGAGI come from the germline V gene. The length of the CDR3 is 14 residues. V gave up 0 bases and J gave up 5 bases, with 11 bases separating them. The chain joins TRBV6-5 to TRBJ2-7; perhaps TRBD1 as D (5 bases). This clonotype originated in an adult in good health. The material was peripheral blood, obtained on day 0 of MenACWY control vaccination. The CDR3 DNA reads TGTGCCAGCAGTTACTCAAGGCAGGGCAACGAGCAGTACTTC. Protein product: CASSYSRQGNEQYF.